This record concerns one T cell receptor (beta chain) sequence. This record belongs to a study of cytomegalovirus exposure and HLA in healthy donors. With V trimmed by 1 base and J by 4 bases, 6 bases remained unmatched. The CDR3 covers 15 residues. The germline V gene encodes CDR1 MNHNS and CDR2 SASEGT. Both 60 Vbeta primers and 13 Jbeta primers went into the PCR. Sequencing used immunoSEQ multiplex PCR; TCRdb keeps in-frame clones, though not all of them. The sample consists of around 180,000 clones, roughly 70% of them appearing once. The V call is TRBV6-1, the J call TRBJ1-2, with TRBD1 identical over 7 bases. The clonotype was recovered from a girl aged 10 to 17 in good health and CMV-seronegative. Material: PBMCs. CDR3 amino acids: CASSEGGTGAYGYTF. The CDR3 DNA is TGTGCCAGCAGTGAAGGAGGTACAGGGGCCTATGGCTACACCTTC.